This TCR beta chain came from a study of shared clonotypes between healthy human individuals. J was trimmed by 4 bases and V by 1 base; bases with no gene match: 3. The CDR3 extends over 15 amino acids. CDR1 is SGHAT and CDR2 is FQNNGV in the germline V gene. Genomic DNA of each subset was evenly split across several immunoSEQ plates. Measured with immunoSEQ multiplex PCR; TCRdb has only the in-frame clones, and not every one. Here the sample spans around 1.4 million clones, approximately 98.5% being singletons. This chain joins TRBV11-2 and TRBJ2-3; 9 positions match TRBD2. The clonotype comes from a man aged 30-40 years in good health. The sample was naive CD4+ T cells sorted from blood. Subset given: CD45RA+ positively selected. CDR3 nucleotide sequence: TGTGCCAGCAGCTTAGGGGGCGGGAGGGCAGATACGCAGTATTTT. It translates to CASSLGGGRADTQYF.